This T cell receptor (beta chain) emerged from a study of T cells after yellow fever vaccination. As for the study in general: Fractions low in cell number were prepared with SMART-Seq v4 Ultra Low Input.

This CDR3 comprises 14 residues. Per the germline V gene, CDR1 is MDHEN and CDR2 is SYDVKM. The V end was cut by 7 bases, the J end by 4 bases, with 14 bases between. TCRdb reprocessed the 5' RACE reads via MiXCR and lists one record per CDR3 protein. This sample has some 500,000 distinct CDR3 sequences, with roughly 13% found just once. At least ten counts were recorded for this clonotype. This clonotype originated in a man younger than 45 who received the YFV17D yellow fever vaccine. This specimen was PBMCs, taken on the day of the yellow fever booster vaccination. The V and J genes are TRBV28 and TRBJ2-1, with a tentative D call TRBD1 (5 bases). CDR3 in amino acids: CASISGQGYNEQFF. The CDR3 coding sequence is TGTGCCAGCATCTCCGGGCAGGGTTACAATGAGCAGTTCTTC.